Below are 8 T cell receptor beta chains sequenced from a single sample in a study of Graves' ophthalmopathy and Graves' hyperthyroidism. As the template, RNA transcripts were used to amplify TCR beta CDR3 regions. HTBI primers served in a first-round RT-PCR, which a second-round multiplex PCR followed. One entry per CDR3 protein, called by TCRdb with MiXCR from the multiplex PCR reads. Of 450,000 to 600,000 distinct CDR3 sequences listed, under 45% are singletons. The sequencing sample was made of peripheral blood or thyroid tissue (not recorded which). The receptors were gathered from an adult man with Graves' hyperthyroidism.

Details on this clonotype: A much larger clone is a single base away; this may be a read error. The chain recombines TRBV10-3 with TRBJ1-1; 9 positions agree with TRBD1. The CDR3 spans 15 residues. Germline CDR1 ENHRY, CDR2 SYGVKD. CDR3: CPTRSPGTGHTEAFF. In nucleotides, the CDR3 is TGTCCCACCCGAAGTCCCGGGACAGGGCACACTGAAGCTTTCTTT.

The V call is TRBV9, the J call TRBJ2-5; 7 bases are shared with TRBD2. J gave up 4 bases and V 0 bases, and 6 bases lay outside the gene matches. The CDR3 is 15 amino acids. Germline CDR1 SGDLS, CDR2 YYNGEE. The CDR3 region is CASSVEAGTGETQYF. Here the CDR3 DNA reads TGTGCCAGCAGCGTAGAAGCGGGGACGGGAGAGACCCAGTACTTC.

The CDR3 spells CASSSWSSSTDTQYF. In DNA form, the CDR3 reads TGTGCCAGCAGCTCATGGAGCAGTAGCACAGATACGCAGTATTTT. The rearrangement links TRBV7-8 to TRBJ2-3; D uncertain. Between the trimmed V and J ends, which lost 4 bases and 0 bases, there was a span of 11 bases. The germline V gene encodes CDR1 SGHVS and CDR2 FQNEAQ. The CDR3 totals 15 residues.

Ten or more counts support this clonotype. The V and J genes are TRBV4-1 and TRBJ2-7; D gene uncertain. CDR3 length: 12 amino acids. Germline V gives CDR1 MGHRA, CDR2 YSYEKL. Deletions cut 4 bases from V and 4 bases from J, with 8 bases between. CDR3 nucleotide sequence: TGCGCCAGCAGCCCGACTGTTTACGAGCAGTACTTC. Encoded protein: CASSPTVYEQYF.

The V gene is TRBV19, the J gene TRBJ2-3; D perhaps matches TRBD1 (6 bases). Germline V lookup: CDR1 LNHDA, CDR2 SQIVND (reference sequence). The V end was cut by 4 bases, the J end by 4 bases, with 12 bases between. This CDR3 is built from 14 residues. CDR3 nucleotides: TGTGCCAGTAGTACCCCGGACAGATCAGATACGCAGTATTTT. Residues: CASSTPDRSDTQYF.

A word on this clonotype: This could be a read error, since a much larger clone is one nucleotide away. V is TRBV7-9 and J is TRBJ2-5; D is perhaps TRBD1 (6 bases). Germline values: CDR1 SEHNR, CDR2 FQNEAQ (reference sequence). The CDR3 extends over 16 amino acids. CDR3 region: CASGPKQGWGQGTQYF. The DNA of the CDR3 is TGTGCCAGCGGACCGAAACAGGGTTGGGGGCAAGGGACCCAGTACTTC.

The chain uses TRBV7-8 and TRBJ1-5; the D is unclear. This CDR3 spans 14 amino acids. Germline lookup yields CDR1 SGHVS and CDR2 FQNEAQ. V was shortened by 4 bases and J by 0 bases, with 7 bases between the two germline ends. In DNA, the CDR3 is TGTGCCAGCAGCTACCCTTATAGCAATCAGCCCCAGCATTTT. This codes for CASSYPYSNQPQHF.

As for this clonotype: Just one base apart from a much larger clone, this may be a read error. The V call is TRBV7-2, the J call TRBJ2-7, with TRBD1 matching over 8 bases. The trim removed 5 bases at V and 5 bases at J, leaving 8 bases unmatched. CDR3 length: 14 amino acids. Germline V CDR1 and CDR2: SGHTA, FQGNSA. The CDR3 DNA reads TGTGCCAGCAGCGCGACAGGGGCGGTGAACGAGCAGTACTTC. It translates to CASSATGAVNEQYF.